This TCR beta chain came from a study of blood T cell repertoires in COVID-19. Whole-study context: Donors in the United States, Italy and Spain gave samples during acute or convalescent COVID-19. T cells, B-cell-depleted T cells, or PBMCs provided the cDNA or gDNA that served as material.

Per the authors' pipeline: It was from reference gene primer amplification that nucleated cell counts were estimated. Profiling relied on immunoSEQ multiplex PCR, and the TCRdb table lists in-frame clones only, not all of them. The V and J calls and clone size are taken from that table; D and trimming were inferred from the DNA. Of 65,000 to 80,000 clones in the sample, 87% are singletons; the top ten hold 6.5% to 9.5%. CDR3 length equals 13 residues. The ends lost 1 base at V and 10 bases at J; junction bases unmatched: 6. Per germline, CDR1 LGHDT and CDR2 YNNKEL (reference sequence). The TCR originated in a man aged 45 to 65 with active COVID-19. The chain is built from TRBV3-1 (or the pseudogene TRBV3-2) and TRBJ1-1; 7 positions agree with TRBD1. Sequencing input: peripheral blood. CDR3 protein: CASSQGFGTVAFF. Written as DNA, the CDR3 is TGTGCCAGCAGCCAAGGCTTTGGGACAGTAGCTTTCTTT.